The 32 T cell receptor beta chains reported below all come from one sample, sequenced in a study of blood T cells in healthy people across ages. The second PCR ran roughly 7 to 11 cycles with a sample-barcoded 5' primer and J-beta primers. One entry per CDR3 protein results from TCRdb running MiXCR on the 5' RACE reads. This table holds 1.5 million to 2 million distinct CDR3 sequences, roughly 27% found once. Input material: blood. The receptors were gathered from a woman aged 30 to 39 in good health.

This clonotype was recorded many times. In nucleotides, the CDR3 is TGTGCCAGCAGTGACGCGGGCACAGATACGCAGTATTTT. As protein: CASSDAGTDTQYF. The chain links TRBV6-4 to TRBJ2-3; D is uncertain. CDR3 length equals 13 residues. V was trimmed by 2 bases and J by 1 base, leaving 4 bases between them. Germline lookup yields CDR1 MRHNA and CDR2 SNTAGT.

This clonotype has at least ten counts. This chain joins TRBV20-1 and TRBJ1-2; no clear D gene. The CDR3 is made up of 12 amino acids. V gave up 3 bases and J gave up 5 bases, with 10 bases separating them. The germline gives CDR1 DFQATT, CDR2 SNEGSKA (reference sequence). The CDR3 DNA is TGCAGTGCTAGTTCGCGGATATATGGCTACACCTTC. It translates to CSASSRIYGYTF.

In its sample, this clonotype was seen a few times. The chain employs TRBV5-1 and TRBJ1-1; 7 bases line up with TRBD1. J lost 0 bases, V lost 0 bases, and 8 bases had no gene match. The CDR3 loop spans 17 amino acids. Looked up from germline, CDR1 is SGHRS and CDR2 is YFSETQ. CDR3 DNA: TGCGCCAGCAGCTTGGCCGGGACAGCCCAAATGAACACTGAAGCTTTCTTT. This codes for CASSLAGTAQMNTEAFF.

V gene TRBV11-3 combines with J gene TRBJ2-1, with 11 positions matching TRBD2. Germline V CDR1 and CDR2: SGHNT, YENEEA. The V and J ends lost 9 bases and 8 bases, in that order; junction bases with no gene match: 12. CDR3 length equals 15 residues. CDR3 region: CASSHLAGGVHEQFF. Written as DNA, the CDR3 is TGTGCCAGTAGCCATTTAGCGGGGGGGGTGCATGAGCAGTTCTTC.

The chain joins TRBV10-3 to TRBJ2-2; 10 bases match TRBD2. Germline trimming cut 10 bases from V and 5 bases from J; bases unmatched to any gene: 16. Germline-derived CDR1 and CDR2 are ENHRY and SYGVKD. This CDR3 has 17 amino acids. CDR3 residues: CATKPPLAGVGTGELFF. The CDR3 nucleotides are TGTGCCACAAAACCCCCCCTAGCGGGGGTTGGGACCGGGGAGCTGTTTTTT.

The V gene is TRBV28, the J gene TRBJ2-2; 8 bases agree with TRBD2. Germline CDR1 MDHEN, CDR2 SYDVKM. The CDR3 spans 16 residues. The V segment lost 6 bases and the J segment 5 bases; nucleotides outside the gene matches: 11. The CDR3 protein is CASRVGTRLWTGELFF. For the CDR3, the DNA is TGTGCCAGCAGAGTCGGGACTAGGTTGTGGACCGGGGAGCTGTTTTTT.

This chain joins TRBV6-4 and TRBJ1-1, with D uncertain. The CDR3 is made up of 9 amino acids. Germline CDR1 MRHNA, CDR2 SNTAGT. V shed 10 bases and J shed 8 bases, with 8 bases lying between them. This CDR3 is CATLQEAFF. CDR3 sequence (DNA): TGTGCCACCCTACAAGAAGCTTTCTTT.

Concerning this clonotype: Relative to the germline gene, one junction end is altered; a read error may explain this. V is TRBV4-2 and J is TRBJ2-7, with D perhaps assigned TRBD1 or TRBD2 (5 bases each). The CDR3 runs 14 residues. Germline loops: CDR1 LGHNA, CDR2 YNFKEQ. Written as DNA, the CDR3 is TGTGCCAGCAGCCAAGCGGGGCTCGCCGGGGAGCTGTACTTC. Its protein product is CASSQAGLAGELYF.

At least ten counts were recorded for this clonotype. The chain recombines TRBV29-1 with TRBJ2-3, with 8 bases that match TRBD2. Germline assignment: CDR1 SQVTM and CDR2 ANQGSEA. This CDR3 has 14 residues. V was pared by 1 base and J by 4 bases, with 4 bases of the junction left unmatched. The CDR3 nucleotides read TGCAGCGTTGAAGTGGCAGCGGGAGCAGATACGCAGTATTTT. It codes for CSVEVAAGADTQYF.

V usage is TRBV12-3 or TRBV12-4 and J usage is TRBJ2-3; 8 bases line up with TRBD1. CDR3 length: 17 amino acids. With 6 bases clipped from V and 2 bases from J, the junction kept 13 bases outside the gene matches. As DNA, the CDR3 is TGTGCCAGCAGACTCCGTCACGGACAGGGTGACACAGATACGCAGTATTTT. It is translated as CASRLRHGQGDTDTQYF.

The gene calls are TRBV7-2 and TRBJ1-6; D remains ambiguous. V was clipped by 5 bases and J by 6 bases, with 11 bases between them. The germline V gene encodes CDR1 SGHTA and CDR2 FQGNSA. The CDR3 sequence is 14 residues long. The CDR3 DNA follows: TGTGCCAGCAGCCAAAATCGGGGTAATTCACCCCTCCACTTT. Protein product: CASSQNRGNSPLHF.

This clonotype was recorded once. A far larger clone is one base from this, pointing to a likely read error. The chain employs TRBV28 and TRBJ1-2, with D possibly being TRBD1 (5 bases). Germline V gene lookup returns CDR1 MDHEN and CDR2 SYDVKM. The CDR3 is made up of 13 amino acids. The DNA of the CDR3 is TGTGCCAGCAGTTTTGGGGGAAACTATGGCTACGCCTTC. Residues: CASSFGGNYGYAF.

This clonotype was picked up a small number of times. The V call is TRBV20-1, the J call TRBJ2-3, with D perhaps TRBD1 (5 bases). The CDR3 has 11 amino acids. Per the germline V gene, CDR1 is DFQATT and CDR2 is SNEGSKA (reference sequence). CDR3 sequence: CRLVQGDTQYF. The CDR3 coding sequence is TGCAGGCTAGTGCAGGGAGATACGCAGTATTTT.

This clonotype was picked up many times. J is TRBJ1-2 and V is TRBV12-3 or TRBV12-4; D might be TRBD1 (6 bases). The CDR3 has 12 amino acids. Trimming shortened V by 5 bases and J by 2 bases, and 6 bases separated the two germline ends. The CDR3: CASSTGNYGYTF. As DNA, the CDR3 is TGTGCCAGCAGTACAGGGAACTATGGCTACACCTTC.

The V call is TRBV7-6, the J call TRBJ1-5; D not certain. The CDR3 has 13 residues. Germline V gene data show CDR1 as SGHVS and CDR2 as FNYEAQ. V lost 2 bases to trimming and J lost 11 bases, with 13 bases between them. The CDR3 bases are TGTGCCAGCAGCTTACAGGTGACCGAAGCCCAGCATTTT. Its protein product is CASSLQVTEAQHF.

The gene calls are TRBV3-1 and TRBJ2-1; 9 nucleotides match TRBD2. The germline V gene encodes CDR1 LGHDT and CDR2 YNNKEL (reference sequence). This CDR3 has 16 residues. Germline trimming cut 4 bases from V and 8 bases from J; bases unmatched to any gene: 12. The CDR3 coding sequence is TGTGCCAGCAGCCCTAGATTTAGCGGGAGTCGGGATGAGCAGTTCTTC. It specifies CASSPRFSGSRDEQFF.

The CDR3 spells CASSQTGTGRYNEQFF. In DNA form, the CDR3 reads TGCGCCAGCAGCCAGACCGGGACAGGGAGGTACAATGAGCAGTTCTTC. V and J are TRBV4-1 and TRBJ2-1, with TRBD1 identical over 9 bases. The CDR3 totals 16 residues. The trim removed 3 bases at V and 4 bases at J, leaving 7 bases unmatched. Germline V CDR1 and CDR2: MGHRA, YSYEKL.

This clonotype came up a few times. V gene TRBV29-1 combines with J gene TRBJ1-1, with no clear D. This CDR3 contains 13 residues. Germline CDR1 reads SQVTM; CDR2 reads ANQGSEA. V was trimmed by 4 bases and J by 4 bases, leaving 13 bases between them. The DNA of the CDR3 is TGCAGCGTTGGAGCCCACCTCGGCACTGAAGCTTTCTTT. As protein: CSVGAHLGTEAFF.

CDR3 sequence (DNA): TGCGCCAGCAGCTCCGGGACAGGGGGTTCAGATACGCAGTATTTT. Translating it yields CASSSGTGGSDTQYF. The rearrangement uses TRBV5-1 and TRBJ2-3; 11 bases line up with TRBD1. This CDR3 is 15 amino acids long. Germline CDR1 reads SGHRS; CDR2 reads YFSETQ. V was pared by 3 bases and J by 4 bases, with 4 bases of the junction left unmatched.

This clonotype was recorded a few times. CDR3 sequence reads: CSARDARTGNQPQHF. CDR3 bases: TGCAGTGCTAGAGACGCCAGGACAGGGAATCAGCCCCAGCATTTT. The chain recombines TRBV20-1 with TRBJ1-5, with 8 bases aligning to TRBD1. Germline values: CDR1 DFQATT, CDR2 SNEGSKA (reference sequence). After removal of 0 bases from V and 4 bases from J, the junction contained 5 bases not matched to a gene. The CDR3 covers 15 residues.

Remarks on this clonotype: A clone one base away is much larger, so this may be a read error. V and J are TRBV28 and TRBJ2-1, with unresolved D. The germline V gene has CDR1 MDHEN and CDR2 SYDVKM. The CDR3 loop spans 12 amino acids. The CDR3 spells CTSSLRANEQFF. The CDR3 DNA reads TGTACCAGCAGTTTGCGCGCGAATGAGCAGTTCTTC.

This clonotype was counted between two and nine times. The rearrangement links TRBV25-1 to TRBJ2-7; TRBD2 agrees at 8 bases. The V gene's germline CDR1 is MGHDK and CDR2 SYGVNS. The CDR3 runs 14 residues. The junction had 7 bases not matched to a gene; V was cut back by 7 bases and J by 2 bases. The CDR3 DNA follows: TGTGCCAGCAACCATAGCGGGGCCCCCTACGAGCAGTACTTC. This gives the protein CASNHSGAPYEQYF.

This clonotype was recorded at least ten times. J is TRBJ2-4 and V is TRBV29-1; TRBD2 is a possible D gene (6 bases). Germline V gives CDR1 SQVTM, CDR2 ANQGSEA. This CDR3 is 15 amino acids long. V was pared by 4 bases and J by 3 bases, with 16 bases between. CDR3 sequence: CSVVSGWWGKNIQYF. Written as DNA, the CDR3 is TGCAGCGTTGTAAGCGGGTGGTGGGGCAAAAACATTCAGTACTTC.

This clonotype has just a few counts. The chain links TRBV12-3 or TRBV12-4 to TRBJ2-3; TRBD1 is a possible D gene (6 bases). The CDR3 is 15 amino acids. The ends were cut back, 3 bases at V and 2 bases at J, with 12 bases in the middle. The CDR3 is CASSFSRGSTDTQYF. The CDR3 nucleotides read TGTGCCAGCAGTTTTTCCAGGGGTTCCACAGATACGCAGTATTTT.

The chain links TRBV20-1 to TRBJ1-1; D unresolved. Germline V gene lookup returns CDR1 DFQATT and CDR2 SNEGSKA (reference sequence). The CDR3 is made up of 11 amino acids. Trimming took off 6 bases at V and 6 bases at J, with 11 bases between the two ends. CDR3 coding DNA: TGCAGTGCAGATACCGGATCTGAAGCTTTCTTT. Its translation: CSADTGSEAFF.

The chain employs TRBV5-1 and TRBJ2-2, with a possible D match to TRBD2 (5 bases). Germline loops: CDR1 SGHRS, CDR2 YFSETQ. The CDR3 spans 17 residues. V was pared by 0 bases and J by 1 base, with 13 bases between. CDR3 protein: CASSLDGIARNTGELFF. CDR3 bases: TGCGCCAGCAGCTTGGACGGGATAGCGAGGAACACCGGGGAGCTGTTTTTT. The whole variable domain, filled in from reference TRBV5-1 and TRBJ2-2, reads KAGVTQTPRYLIKTRGQQVTLSCSPISGHRSVSWYQQTPGQGLQFLFEYFSETQRNKGNFPGRFSGRQFSNSRSEMNVSTLELGDSALYLCASSLDGIARNTGELFFGEGSRLTVL.

This chain joins TRBV7-2 and TRBJ2-3; 7 bases align to TRBD2. Trimming cost V 5 bases and J 3 bases; bases outside gene matches: 11. The CDR3 is made up of 16 amino acids. CDR1 is SGHTA and CDR2 is FQGNSA in the germline V gene. Here the CDR3 DNA reads TGTGCCAGCAGCCCCCAAAGCGGGATAGGGACAGATACGCAGTATTTT. Protein sequence: CASSPQSGIGTDTQYF.

This clonotype was seen more than once but under ten times. This CDR3 is CASGSSGSGFYEQYF. Written as DNA, the CDR3 is TGTGCTAGTGGTTCCAGCGGGAGTGGTTTTTACGAGCAGTACTTC. The rearrangement links TRBV12-5 to TRBJ2-7; 8 nucleotides match TRBD2. The CDR3 loop spans 15 amino acids. Germline lookup yields CDR1 LGHNT and CDR2 FRNRAP. V lost 4 bases, J lost 4 bases, and 9 bases stayed unmatched.

The rearrangement joins TRBV9 to TRBJ1-6; 7 nucleotides align to TRBD1. V shed 3 bases and J 6 bases; nucleotides not matched to a gene: 3. Germline CDR1 reads SGDLS; CDR2 reads YYNGEE. This CDR3 is built from 14 residues. CDR3 nucleotide sequence: TGTGCCAGCAGCGCCGGACAGGTTAATTCACCCCTCCACTTT. Encoded protein: CASSAGQVNSPLHF. The complete variable domain, with remaining parts taken from reference TRBV9 and TRBJ1-6, reads DSGVTQTPKHLITATGQRVTLRCSPRSGDLSVYWYQQSLDQGLQFLIQYYNGEERAKGNILERFSAQQFPDLHSELNLSSLELGDSALYFCASSAGQVNSPLHFGNGTRLTVT.

The chain carries TRBV28 and TRBJ2-5; 9 bases map to TRBD1. V gave up 6 bases and J gave up 4 bases; unmatched junction bases: 9. The CDR3 is made up of 15 amino acids. Germline CDR1 reads MDHEN; CDR2 reads SYDVKM. Here the CDR3 reads CASSSLQGAVETQYF. The CDR3, as DNA: TGTGCCAGCAGCTCGCTACAGGGGGCTGTAGAGACCCAGTACTTC. Looking up the rest from reference TRBV28 and TRBJ2-5 gives the full variable domain: DVKVTQSSRYLVKRTGEKVFLECVQDMDHENMFWYRQDPGLGLRLIYFSYDVKMKEKGDIPEGYSVSREKKERFSLILESASTNQTSMYLCASSSLQGAVETQYFGPGTRLLVL.

This clonotype was seen at least ten times. The V and J genes are TRBV5-4 and TRBJ2-5; TRBD1 agrees at 9 bases. The CDR3 is 16 amino acids. Germline CDR1 and CDR2: SGHNT and YYREEE (reference sequence). J lost 5 bases, V lost 1 base, and 9 bases had no gene match. CDR3 sequence (DNA): TGTGCCAGCAGCTTGAAGACAGGGGGAGATAAGGAGACCCAGTACTTC. It is translated as CASSLKTGGDKETQYF.

This clonotype was counted at least ten times. V gene TRBV29-1 combines with J gene TRBJ2-1, with D perhaps being TRBD1 or TRBD2 (5 bases each). The germline CDR1 and CDR2 sequences are SQVTM and ANQGSEA. The CDR3 length is 13 residues. Trimming cost V 8 bases and J 5 bases, with 16 bases left between them. In nucleotides, the CDR3 is TGCAGCCTGAGATGGGGGTCCAACAATGAGCAGTTCTTC. This encodes CSLRWGSNNEQFF.